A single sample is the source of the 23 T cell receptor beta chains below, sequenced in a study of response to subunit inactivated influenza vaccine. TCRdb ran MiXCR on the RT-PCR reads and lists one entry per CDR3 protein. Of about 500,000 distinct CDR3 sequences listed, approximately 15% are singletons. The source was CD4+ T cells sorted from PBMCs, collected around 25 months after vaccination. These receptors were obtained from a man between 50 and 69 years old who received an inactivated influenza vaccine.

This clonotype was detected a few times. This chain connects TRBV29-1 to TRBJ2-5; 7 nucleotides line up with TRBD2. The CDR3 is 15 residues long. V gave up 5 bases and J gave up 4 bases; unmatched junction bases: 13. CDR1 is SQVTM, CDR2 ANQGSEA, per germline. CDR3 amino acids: CSVRQGGSVRETQYF. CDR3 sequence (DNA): TGCAGCGTTCGCCAGGGCGGGAGCGTTCGAGAGACCCAGTACTTC.

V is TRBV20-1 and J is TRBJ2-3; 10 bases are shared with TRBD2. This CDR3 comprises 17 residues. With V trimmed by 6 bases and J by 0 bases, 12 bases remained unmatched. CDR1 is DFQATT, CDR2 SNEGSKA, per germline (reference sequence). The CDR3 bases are TGCAGTGCCACGGGGGGTGGACTAGCGGAAAGCACAGATACGCAGTATTTT. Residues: CSATGGGLAESTDTQYF.

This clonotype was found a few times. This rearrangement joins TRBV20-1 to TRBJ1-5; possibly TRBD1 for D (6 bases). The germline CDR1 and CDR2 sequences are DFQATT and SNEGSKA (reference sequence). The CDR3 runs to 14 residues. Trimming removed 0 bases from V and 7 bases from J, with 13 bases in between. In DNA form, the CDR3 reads TGCAGTGCTAGAGATGGGGGGCAAGAGCAGCCCCAGCATTTT. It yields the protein CSARDGGQEQPQHF.

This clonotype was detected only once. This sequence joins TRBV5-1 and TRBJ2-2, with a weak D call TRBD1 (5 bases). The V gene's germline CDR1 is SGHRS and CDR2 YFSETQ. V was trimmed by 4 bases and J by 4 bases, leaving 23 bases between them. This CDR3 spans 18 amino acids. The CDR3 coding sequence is TGCGCCAGCAGCACAGGAATGTATCGCGATCAGGGCACCGGGGAGCTGTTTTTT. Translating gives CASSTGMYRDQGTGELFF.

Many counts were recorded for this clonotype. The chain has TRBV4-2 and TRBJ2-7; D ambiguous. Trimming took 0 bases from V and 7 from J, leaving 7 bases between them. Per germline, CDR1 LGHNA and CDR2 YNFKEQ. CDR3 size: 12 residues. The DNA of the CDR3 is TGTGCCAGCAGCCAAGATAACTGGGAGCAGTACTTC. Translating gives CASSQDNWEQYF.

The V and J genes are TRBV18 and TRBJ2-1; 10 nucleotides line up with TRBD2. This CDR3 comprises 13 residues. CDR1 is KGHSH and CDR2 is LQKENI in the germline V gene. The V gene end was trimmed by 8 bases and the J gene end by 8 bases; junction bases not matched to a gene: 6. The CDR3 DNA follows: TGTGCCAGCCGGACTAGCGGAGGGGATGAGCAGTTCTTC. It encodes CASRTSGGDEQFF.

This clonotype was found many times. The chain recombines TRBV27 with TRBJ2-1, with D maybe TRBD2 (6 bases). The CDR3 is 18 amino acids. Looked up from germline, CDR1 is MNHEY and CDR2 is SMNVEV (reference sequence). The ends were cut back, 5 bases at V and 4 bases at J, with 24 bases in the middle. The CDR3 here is CASSPYRRTTRDYNEQFF. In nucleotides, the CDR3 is TGTGCCAGCAGTCCGTACCGCCGGACTACAAGAGATTACAATGAGCAGTTCTTC.

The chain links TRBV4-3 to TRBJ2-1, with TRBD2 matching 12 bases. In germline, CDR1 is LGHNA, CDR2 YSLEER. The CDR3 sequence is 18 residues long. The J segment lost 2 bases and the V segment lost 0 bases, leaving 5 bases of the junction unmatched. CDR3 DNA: TGCGCCAGCAGCCAAGAGCCTAGCGGGGGGGTAGCCTACAATGAGCAGTTCTTC. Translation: CASSQEPSGGVAYNEQFF.

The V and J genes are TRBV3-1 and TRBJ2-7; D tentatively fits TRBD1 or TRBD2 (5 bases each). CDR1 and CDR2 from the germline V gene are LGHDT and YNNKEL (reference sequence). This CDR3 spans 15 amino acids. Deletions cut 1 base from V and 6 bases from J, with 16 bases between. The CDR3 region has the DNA TGTGCCAGCAGCCAAGGCACAGGACTCAGTATCGAGCAGTACTTC. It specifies CASSQGTGLSIEQYF.

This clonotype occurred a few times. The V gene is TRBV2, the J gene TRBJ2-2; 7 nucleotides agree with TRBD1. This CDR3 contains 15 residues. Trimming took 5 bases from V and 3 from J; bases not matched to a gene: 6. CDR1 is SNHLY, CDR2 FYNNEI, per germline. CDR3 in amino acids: CASSTRDSYTGELFF. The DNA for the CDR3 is TGTGCCAGCAGTACCCGGGACAGTTACACCGGGGAGCTGTTTTTT.

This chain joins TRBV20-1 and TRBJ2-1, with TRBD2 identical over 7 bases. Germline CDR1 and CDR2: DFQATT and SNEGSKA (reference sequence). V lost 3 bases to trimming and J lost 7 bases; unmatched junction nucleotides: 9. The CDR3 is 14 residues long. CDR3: CSASGLGRRNEQFF. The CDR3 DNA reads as TGCAGTGCTAGCGGACTAGGGAGGAGGAATGAGCAGTTCTTC.

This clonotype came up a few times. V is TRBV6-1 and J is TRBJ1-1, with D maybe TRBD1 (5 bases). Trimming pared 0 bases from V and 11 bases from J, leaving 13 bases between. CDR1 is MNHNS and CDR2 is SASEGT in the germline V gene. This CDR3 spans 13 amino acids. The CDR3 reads CASSEAGKGYAFF. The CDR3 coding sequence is TGTGCCAGCAGTGAAGCGGGGAAGGGGTATGCTTTCTTT.

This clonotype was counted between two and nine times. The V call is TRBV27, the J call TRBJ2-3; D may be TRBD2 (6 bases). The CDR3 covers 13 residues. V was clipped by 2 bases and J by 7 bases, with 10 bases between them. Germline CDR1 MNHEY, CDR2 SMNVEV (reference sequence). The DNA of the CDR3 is TGTGCCAGCAGTTTAATCGGGGGAAATACGCAGTATTTT. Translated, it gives CASSLIGGNTQYF.

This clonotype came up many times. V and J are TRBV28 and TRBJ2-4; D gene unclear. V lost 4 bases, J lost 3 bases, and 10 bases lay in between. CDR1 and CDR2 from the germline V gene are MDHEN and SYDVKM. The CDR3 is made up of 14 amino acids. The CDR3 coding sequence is TGTGCCAGCAGTTCCCAGGACGGCAAAAACATTCAGTACTTC. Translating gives CASSSQDGKNIQYF.

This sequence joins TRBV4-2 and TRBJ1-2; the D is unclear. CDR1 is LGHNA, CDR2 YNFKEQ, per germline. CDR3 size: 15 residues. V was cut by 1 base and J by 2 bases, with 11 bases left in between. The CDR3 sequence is CASSQVGVKNYGYTF. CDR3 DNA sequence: TGTGCCAGCAGCCAAGTTGGGGTGAAGAACTATGGCTACACCTTC.

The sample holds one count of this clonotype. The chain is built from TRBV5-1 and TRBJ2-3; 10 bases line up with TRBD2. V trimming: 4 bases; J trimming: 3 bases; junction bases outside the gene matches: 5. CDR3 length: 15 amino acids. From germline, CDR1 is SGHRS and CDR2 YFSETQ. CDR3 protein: CASSASTSGTDTQYF. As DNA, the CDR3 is TGCGCCAGCAGCGCCTCGACTAGCGGGACAGATACGCAGTATTTT.

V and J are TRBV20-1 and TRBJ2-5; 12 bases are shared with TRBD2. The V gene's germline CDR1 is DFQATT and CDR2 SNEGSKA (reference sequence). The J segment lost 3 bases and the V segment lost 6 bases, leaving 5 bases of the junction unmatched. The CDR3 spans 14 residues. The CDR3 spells CSARTSGTEETQYF. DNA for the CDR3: TGCAGTGCCAGGACTAGCGGGACGGAAGAGACCCAGTACTTC.

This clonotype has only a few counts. This chain's CDR3 is CSATLSKVDTQYF. CDR3 DNA: TGCAGTGCTACCCTCTCGAAGGTAGATACGCAGTATTTT. The chain employs TRBV20-1 and TRBJ2-3; no clear D gene. The CDR3 is made up of 13 amino acids. The V end lost 4 bases, the J end lost 5 bases, and 13 bases lay between the germline ends. Per germline, CDR1 DFQATT and CDR2 SNEGSKA (reference sequence).

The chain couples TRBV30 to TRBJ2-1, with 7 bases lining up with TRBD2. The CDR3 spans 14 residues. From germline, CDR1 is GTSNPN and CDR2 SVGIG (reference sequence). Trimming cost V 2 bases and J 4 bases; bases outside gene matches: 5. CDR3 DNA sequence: TGTGCCTGGAGTCTCCTAGCGGCTTACAATGAGCAGTTCTTC. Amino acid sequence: CAWSLLAAYNEQFF.

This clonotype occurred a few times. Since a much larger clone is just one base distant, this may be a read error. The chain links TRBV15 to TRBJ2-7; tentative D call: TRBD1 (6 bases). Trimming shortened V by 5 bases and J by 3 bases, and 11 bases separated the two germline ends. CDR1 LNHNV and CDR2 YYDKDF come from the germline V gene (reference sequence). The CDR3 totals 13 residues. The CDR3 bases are TGTGCCACCAGCTCCCAAGGGGGCTACGAGCAGTACTTC. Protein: CATSSQGGYEQYF. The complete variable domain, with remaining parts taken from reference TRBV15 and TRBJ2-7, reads DAMVIQNPRYQVTQFGKPVTLSCSQTLNHNVMYWYQQKSSQAPKLLFHYYDKDFNNEADTPDNFQSRRPNTSFCFLDIRSPGLGDTAMYLCATSSQGGYEQYFGPGTRLTVT.

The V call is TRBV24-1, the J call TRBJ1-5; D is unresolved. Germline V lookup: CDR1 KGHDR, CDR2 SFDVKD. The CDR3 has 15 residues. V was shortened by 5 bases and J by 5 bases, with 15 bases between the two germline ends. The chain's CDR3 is CATSAPGRPDQPQHF. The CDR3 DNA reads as TGTGCCACCAGTGCCCCGGGCCGGCCCGATCAGCCCCAGCATTTT.

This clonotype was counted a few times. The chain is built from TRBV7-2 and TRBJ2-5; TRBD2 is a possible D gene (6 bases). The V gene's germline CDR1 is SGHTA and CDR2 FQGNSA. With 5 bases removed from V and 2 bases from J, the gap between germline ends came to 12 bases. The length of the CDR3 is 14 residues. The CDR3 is CASSPGRSQETQYF. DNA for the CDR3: TGTGCCAGCAGCCCAGGGAGGTCGCAAGAGACCCAGTACTTC.

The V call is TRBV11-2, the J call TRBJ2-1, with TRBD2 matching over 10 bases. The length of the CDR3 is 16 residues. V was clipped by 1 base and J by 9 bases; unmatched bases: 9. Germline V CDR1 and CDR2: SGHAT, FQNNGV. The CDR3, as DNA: TGTGCCAGCAGCTTAGGTCTGAGCGGGGGGGCGTCTGAGCAGTTCTTC. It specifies CASSLGLSGGASEQFF.